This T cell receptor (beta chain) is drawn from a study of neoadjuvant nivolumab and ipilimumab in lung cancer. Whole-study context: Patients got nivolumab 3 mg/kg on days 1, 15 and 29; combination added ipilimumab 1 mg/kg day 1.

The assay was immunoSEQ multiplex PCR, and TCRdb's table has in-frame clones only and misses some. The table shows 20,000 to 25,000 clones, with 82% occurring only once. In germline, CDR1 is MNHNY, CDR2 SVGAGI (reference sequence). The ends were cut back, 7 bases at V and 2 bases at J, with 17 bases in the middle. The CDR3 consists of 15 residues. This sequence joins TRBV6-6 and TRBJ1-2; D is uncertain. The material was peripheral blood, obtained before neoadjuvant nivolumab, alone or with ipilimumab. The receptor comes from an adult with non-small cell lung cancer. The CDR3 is CASTSQPRFNYGYTF. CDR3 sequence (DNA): TGTGCCAGCACCTCCCAGCCTCGTTTCAACTATGGCTACACCTTC.